The rows below give T cell receptor beta chains drawn from one sample of a study of T cell responses to AZD1222 COVID-19 vaccine. Sequencing used immunoSEQ multiplex PCR; TCRdb keeps in-frame clones, though not all of them. The sample yields about 80,000 clones, roughly nine tenths seen once. Here the sequenced sample was peripheral blood, taken on day 0 of AZD1222 vaccination. The receptors derive from an adult in good health. The CDR3 runs from the conserved cysteine through the conserved F or W. Each record gives: J gene, V gene, D gene, CDR3 length, clone size, CDR3 protein, CDR3 DNA. A D gene is named only where the DNA matches it firmly. For some rows the clone size is stated as once, few or many, or as a class when expanded; others skip it.

TRBJ2-3,TRBV7-2,NA,14,NA,CASSLAGLADTQYF,TGTGCCAGCAGCTTAGCCGGCTTGGCGGATACGCAGTATTTT
TRBJ1-3,TRBV9,NA,17,few,CASSRRAARSSGNTIYF,TGTGCCAGCAGCCGACGGGCCGCCCGGAGCTCTGGAAACACCATATATTTT
TRBJ1-5,TRBV6-5,NA,14,few,CASSTGTGNQPQHF,TGTGCCAGCAGTACCGGGACGGGAAATCAGCCCCAGCATTTT
TRBJ1-5,TRBV4-2,NA,13,NA,CASSLDSNQPQHF,TGTGCCAGCAGCTTAGACAGCAATCAGCCCCAGCATTTT
TRBJ2-1,TRBV18,TRBD1,13,once,CASSPDRAGEQFF,TGTGCCAGCTCACCAGACAGGGCCGGTGAGCAGTTCTTC
TRBJ1-2,TRBV28,NA,14,NA,CASSPPGRAPGYTF,TGTGCCAGCAGCCCCCCTGGGAGGGCGCCGGGCTACACCTTC
TRBJ2-2,TRBV7-8,TRBD2,15,NA,CASTPASGKAGELFF,TGTGCCAGCACCCCCGCTAGCGGGAAGGCCGGGGAGCTGTTTTTT
TRBJ1-2,TRBV3-1/TRBV3-2,NA,15,few,CASSQAPDGGGGYTF,TGTGCCAGCAGCCAAGCTCCCGACGGGGGCGGTGGCTACACCTTC
TRBJ1-2,TRBV12-3/TRBV12-4,NA,13,NA,CASSLVITYGYTF,TGTGCCAGCAGTTTAGTAATTACCTATGGCTACACCTTC
TRBJ1-3,TRBV11-1,NA,15,NA,CASSLARGPGNTIYF,TGTGCCAGCAGCTTAGCCCGGGGACCTGGAAACACCATATATTTT
TRBJ1-5,TRBV18,NA,13,once,CASSPLRDQPQHF,TGTGCCAGCTCACCACTCCGGGATCAGCCCCAGCATTTT
TRBJ2-7,TRBV5-1,NA,14,NA,CASSLGLAPYEQYF,TGCGCCAGCAGCTTGGGGCTAGCACCCTACGAGCAGTACTTC
TRBJ1-4,TRBV19,TRBD1,15,NA,CASSISRQGIEKLFF,TGTGCCAGTAGTATTAGTCGACAGGGCATTGAAAAACTGTTTTTT
TRBJ2-3,TRBV6-2/TRBV6-3,TRBD2,16,NA,CASSYAASGSTDTQYF,TGTGCCAGCAGTTACGCGGCTAGCGGTAGCACAGATACGCAGTATTTT
TRBJ2-6,TRBV4-3,NA,15,NA,CASSLGVGGANVLTF,TGCGCCAGCAGCCTAGGAGTCGGTGGGGCCAACGTCCTGACTTTC
TRBJ2-1,TRBV12-2,NA,14,NA,CASRFRTGYNEQFF,TGTGCAAGTCGCTTCCGGACAGGCTACAATGAGCAGTTCTTC